These 15 T cell receptor beta chains were all obtained from the same sample, sequenced in a study of human T cells and chemical hapten exposure. Via MiXCR, TCRdb re-called the RACE reads, giving one row per CDR3 protein. The table has fewer than 100,000 distinct CDR3 sequences, 9.5% to 13% seen once; the top ten hold approximately 1.4%. Time point meaning: patch test 2, 6 weeks after DPC sensitization. Regarding treatment: therapeutic diphenylcyclopropenone sensitization with weekly scalp DPC. Source: whole blood, taken in connection with sensitization to the hapten diphenylcyclopropenone (DPC). The receptors shown here come from a man younger than 35 with alopecia areata. Some clones in this sample may be carry-over from other donors' samples.

This clonotype was counted ten times or more. The rearrangement links TRBV18 to TRBJ1-1, with D uncertain. Germline-derived CDR1 and CDR2 are KGHSH and LQKENI. This CDR3 has 14 residues. Trimming cost V 1 base and J 3 bases, with 9 bases left between them. The CDR3 sequence: CASSPLVSYTEAFF. CDR3 coding DNA: TGTGCCAGCTCACCACTTGTTTCTTACACTGAAGCTTTCTTT.

This clonotype was detected many times. CDR3 in DNA: TGCGCCAGCAGCCCAGGACAGGGAGGTCGGTGGAACGAGCAGTACTTC. Translation: CASSPGQGGRWNEQYF. The rearrangement links TRBV5-1 to TRBJ2-7, with 8 bases that match TRBD1. This CDR3 comprises 16 residues. J lost 5 bases, V lost 4 bases, and 14 bases had no gene match. Germline CDR1 is SGHRS and CDR2 is YFSETQ. Drawing the rest from reference TRBV5-1 and TRBJ2-7, the complete variable domain is KAGVTQTPRYLIKTRGQQVTLSCSPISGHRSVSWYQQTPGQGLQFLFEYFSETQRNKGNFPGRFSGRQFSNSRSEMNVSTLELGDSALYLCASSPGQGGRWNEQYFGPGTRLTVT.

The chain combines TRBV10-3 with TRBJ2-5; 7 bases are shared with TRBD1. Looked up from germline, CDR1 is ENHRY and CDR2 is SYGVKD. This CDR3 has 14 residues. V was clipped by 6 bases and J by 5 bases; unmatched bases: 9. In DNA, the CDR3 is TGTGCCATCAGCCCGACAGGGATCGGGGAGACCCAGTACTTC. This codes for CAISPTGIGETQYF.

This clonotype occurred many times. The V call is TRBV18, the J call TRBJ2-7; D ambiguous. The V end was cut by 6 bases, the J end by 1 base, with 10 bases between. The CDR3 has 13 residues. Germline values: CDR1 KGHSH, CDR2 LQKENI. Here the CDR3 reads CASSGHPSYEQYF. In DNA, the CDR3 is TGTGCCAGCTCCGGGCATCCGTCCTACGAGCAGTACTTC.

This clonotype showed up many times. The V call is TRBV14, the J call TRBJ2-1, with D possibly TRBD1 on 5 matching bases. Per the germline V gene, CDR1 is SGHDN and CDR2 is FVKESK. This CDR3 region has 16 residues. Trimming took 4 bases from V and 4 from J, leaving 17 bases between them. The CDR3: CASSLRTQPDYNEQFF. The CDR3 region has the DNA TGTGCCAGCAGCCTACGGACACAACCCGATTACAATGAGCAGTTCTTC.

The chain couples TRBV4-3 to TRBJ1-2; D ambiguous. Germline V gene lookup returns CDR1 LGHNA and CDR2 YSLEER. The CDR3 covers 16 residues. V was cut by 0 bases and J by 7 bases, with 18 bases left in between. CDR3 protein: CASSQDSVRDRLGYTF. CDR3 DNA sequence: TGCGCCAGCAGCCAAGACTCCGTTAGGGATCGTCTTGGCTACACCTTC.

This clonotype came up many times. V usage is TRBV3-1 and J usage is TRBJ1-2; 9 bases fit TRBD1. With V trimmed by 3 bases and J by 6 bases, 14 bases remained unmatched. The CDR3 sequence is 17 residues long. Germline V gene data show CDR1 as LGHDT and CDR2 as YNNKEL (reference sequence). In DNA form, the CDR3 reads TGTGCCAGCAGCCAGTGGGACAGGGCGATTACGGGGGATGGCTACACCTTC. Amino acids: CASSQWDRAITGDGYTF.

This chain links TRBV6-5 with TRBJ1-5; D is uncertain. Germline CDR1 MNHEY, CDR2 SVGAGI. V shed 0 bases and J shed 7 bases, with 10 bases lying between them. The CDR3 totals 14 residues. The CDR3, as DNA: TGTGCCAGCAGTTACTCGCGGCTCGGACAGCCCCAGCATTTT. It codes for CASSYSRLGQPQHF.

This clonotype was found a few times. CDR3 residues: CASSTSAIRKANEKLFF. DNA of the CDR3: TGTGCCAGCAGTACCTCCGCTATTCGGAAAGCTAATGAAAAACTGTTTTTT. The chain links TRBV25-1 to TRBJ1-4; D not resolved. The V and J ends lost 5 bases and 3 bases respectively, with 19 bases between them. This CDR3 is 17 amino acids long. From germline, CDR1 is MGHDK and CDR2 SYGVNS.

This clonotype was recorded only once. This chain joins TRBV20-1 and TRBJ1-1; D is undetermined. CDR1 DFQATT and CDR2 SNEGSKA come from the germline V gene (reference sequence). V dropped 6 bases and J dropped 9 bases, with 14 bases sitting between them. This CDR3 is built from 11 residues. The DNA for the CDR3 is TGCAGTGCCGTAGAGATCCCGAAAGCTTTCTTT. Encoded protein: CSAVEIPKAFF.

This clonotype was seen a handful of times. As DNA, the CDR3 is TGTGCCAGCAGTGAGGGGGGATTAAACACTGAAGCTTTCTTT. Encoded protein: CASSEGGLNTEAFF. The chain recombines TRBV6-2 or TRBV6-3 with TRBJ1-1, with a tentative D call TRBD1 (6 bases). The V gene lost 5 bases and the J gene lost 2 bases, with 12 bases spanning the gap. The CDR3 is made up of 14 amino acids. CDR1 is MNHEY and CDR2 is SVGEGT in the germline V gene.

There are many counts of this clonotype. In DNA, the CDR3 is TGTGCCAGCAGTTACCCCACGAAGGGTTCCTCTCGCGAAGAAGCTTTCTTT. Its protein product is CASSYPTKGSSREEAFF. V is TRBV6-2 or TRBV6-3 and J is TRBJ1-1, with D unclear. The V end lost 2 bases, the J end lost 8 bases, and 24 bases lay between the germline ends. This CDR3 spans 17 amino acids. Germline V CDR1 and CDR2: MNHEY, SVGEGT.

This clonotype has a count of ten or more. The rearrangement links TRBV6-5 to TRBJ1-5; D perhaps matches TRBD1 (6 bases). This CDR3 is built from 15 residues. The V and J ends lost 2 bases and 2 bases respectively, with 10 bases between them. Germline CDR1 is MNHEY and CDR2 is SVGAGI. This chain's CDR3 is CASSYTSGGNQPQHF. The CDR3 DNA is TGTGCCAGCAGTTACACGTCAGGGGGCAATCAGCCCCAGCATTTT.

The chain employs TRBV5-6 and TRBJ2-2; no definite D call. The V and J ends lost 3 bases and 6 bases respectively, with 3 bases between them. The CDR3 extends over 11 amino acids. Germline V CDR1 and CDR2: SGHDT, YYEEEE. CDR3 nucleotide sequence: TGTGCCAGCAGCTGGGCCGGGGAGCTGTTTTTT. Protein product: CASSWAGELFF. The entire variable domain, with the rest obtained from reference TRBV5-6 and TRBJ2-2, is as follows: DAGVTQSPTHLIKTRGQQVTLRCSPKSGHDTVSWYQQALGQGPQFIFQYYEEEERQRGNFPDRFSGHQFPNYSSELNVNALLLGDSALYLCASSWAGELFFGEGSRLTVL.

The chain recombines TRBV4-3 with TRBJ2-7; possibly TRBD2 for D (6 bases). The CDR3 extends over 16 amino acids. Germline V gene lookup returns CDR1 LGHNA and CDR2 YSLEER. V lost 4 bases, J lost 4 bases, and 20 bases lay in between. Written as DNA, the CDR3 is TGCGCCAGCAGCCCAACGACGACGGGACTGATGTACGAGCAGTACTTC. Translated: CASSPTTTGLMYEQYF.